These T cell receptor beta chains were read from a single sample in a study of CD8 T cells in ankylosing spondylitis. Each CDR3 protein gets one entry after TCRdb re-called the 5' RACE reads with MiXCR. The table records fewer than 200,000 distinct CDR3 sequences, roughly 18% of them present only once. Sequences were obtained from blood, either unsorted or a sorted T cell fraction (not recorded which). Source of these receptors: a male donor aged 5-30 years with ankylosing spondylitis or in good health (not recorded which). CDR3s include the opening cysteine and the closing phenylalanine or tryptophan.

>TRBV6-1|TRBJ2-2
CALGVVNTGELFF
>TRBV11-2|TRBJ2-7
CASSSGPPLEQYF
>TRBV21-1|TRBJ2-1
CASSKAAREEQFF
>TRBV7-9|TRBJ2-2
CASSQRDRAGELFF
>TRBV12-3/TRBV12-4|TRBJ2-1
CASSSINSGRSLTTQFF
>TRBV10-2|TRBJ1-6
CASSPGRRWDSPLHF
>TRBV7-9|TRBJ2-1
CASSLASHNEQFF
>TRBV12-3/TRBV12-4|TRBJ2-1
CASSLSAGRDEQFF
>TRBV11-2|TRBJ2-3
CASSLDSRLAGDRDTQYF
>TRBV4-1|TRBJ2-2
CASSQQSKNTGELFF
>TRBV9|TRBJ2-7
CASSPGQGEFYEQYF
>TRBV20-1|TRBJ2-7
CSARDNSRAGGRTYEQYF
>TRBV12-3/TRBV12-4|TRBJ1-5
CASSLGTTLFTPQHF
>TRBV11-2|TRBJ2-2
CASSLRTSGSYYTGELFF
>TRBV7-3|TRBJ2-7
CASSPMGRTYEQYF
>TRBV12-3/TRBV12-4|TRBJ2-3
CASSLSGSGGGDTQYF
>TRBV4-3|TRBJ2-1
CASSQEGGLAGIYNEQFF
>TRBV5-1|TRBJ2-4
CASSLTGMAKNIQYF
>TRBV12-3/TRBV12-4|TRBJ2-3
CASLRGNTDTQYF
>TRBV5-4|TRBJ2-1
CAGRSGSGNNEQFF
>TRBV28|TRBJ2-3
CASSLNRATDTQYF
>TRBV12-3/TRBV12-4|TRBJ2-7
CASSFFSASSYEQYF
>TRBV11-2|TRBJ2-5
CASTHMERGVETQYF
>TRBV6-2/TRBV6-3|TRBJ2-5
CASSYVRGTGKETQYF
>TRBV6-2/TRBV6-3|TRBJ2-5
CASSDGQGKTQYF
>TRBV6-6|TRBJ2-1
CASSFPGLVSYNEQFF
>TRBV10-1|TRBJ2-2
CASSSRGLNTGELFF
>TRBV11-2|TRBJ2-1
CATKRVAAHNEQFF
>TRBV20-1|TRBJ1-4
CSARQGAYEKLFF
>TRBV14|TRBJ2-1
CASSGQHYNEQFF
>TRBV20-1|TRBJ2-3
CSARVSRDSRTDTQYF
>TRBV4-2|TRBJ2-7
CASSQAGKEYEQYF
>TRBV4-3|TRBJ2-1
CASSPGWFF
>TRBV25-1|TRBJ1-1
CASSESTTGRTEAFF
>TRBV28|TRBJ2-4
CASSFRGPAKNIQYF
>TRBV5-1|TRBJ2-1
CASSSGGGTEQFF
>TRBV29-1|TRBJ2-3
CSVEGGGRAVPSDTQYF
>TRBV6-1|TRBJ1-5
CASSPITVNQPQHF
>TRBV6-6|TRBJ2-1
CASSQYNEQFF
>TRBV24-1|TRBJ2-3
CATSAPDLPTQYF
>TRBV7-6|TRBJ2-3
CASSPAGRTDTQYF
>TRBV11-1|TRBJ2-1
CASSLALAGVNEQFF
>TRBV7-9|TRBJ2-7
CASSGMRGVDEQYF
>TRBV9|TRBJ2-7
CASSRGLAGNEQYF
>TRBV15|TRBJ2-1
CATSSIPGPLKEQFF
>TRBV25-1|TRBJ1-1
CASSVGPNTEAFF
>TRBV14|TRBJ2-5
CASSQVRGETQYF